This record concerns one T cell receptor beta chain sequence. The antigen is unknown. Each CDR3 protein gets one entry after TCRdb re-called the reads with MiXCR. The sample yields roughly 570,000 distinct CDR3 sequences, about 39% seen once. This CDR3 comprises 17 residues. From germline, CDR1 is KGHDR and CDR2 SFDVKD. V lost 3 bases to trimming and J lost 6 bases, with 22 bases between them. This sample is part of a study of T cell repertoires in cytomegalovirus infection. About the research overall: Public signatures in TCR beta pointed to CMV infection and matching HLA type.

Study conclusions and caveats: Dominant in the ex vivo response were TCR beta clonotypes restricted by HLA-C and specific for CMV.

The V gene is TRBV24-1, the J gene TRBJ1-2, with D tentatively TRBD1 (6 bases). Source: cultured PBMCs, taken from culture after CMV antigen stimulation. The sequence was collected from a human donor in good health (CMV status not recorded). Some clones in this sample may be carry-over from other donors' samples. For the CDR3, the DNA is TGTGCCACCAGTGATCCTAGGGCGGGACAACGGATCCATGGCTACACCTTC. Its translation: CATSDPRAGQRIHGYTF.